Following are 16 T cell receptor beta chains from one sample sequenced in a study of cytomegalovirus exposure and HLA in healthy donors. PCR used 60 Vbeta primers and 13 Jbeta primers. Profiling relied on immunoSEQ multiplex PCR, and the TCRdb table lists in-frame clones only, not all of them. This table holds more than 100,000 clones, 50% to 75% found once. The sequenced sample was PBMCs. The receptors here all came from a woman aged 40-49 years in good health and CMV-seronegative.

The rearrangement links TRBV5-1 to TRBJ2-2; no clear D. This CDR3 is 15 amino acids long. Germline CDR1 is SGHRS and CDR2 is YFSETQ. V lost 3 bases to trimming and J lost 2 bases, with 11 bases between them. CDR3: CASSYGSGNTGELFF. The DNA of the CDR3 is TGCGCCAGCAGCTACGGTTCAGGCAACACCGGGGAGCTGTTTTTT.

This clone was recorded a few times. J is TRBJ2-7 and V is TRBV11-2, with 9 nucleotides matching TRBD1. Germline CDR1 reads SGHAT; CDR2 reads FQNNGV. Trimming removed 5 bases from V and 4 bases from J; junction bases left unmatched: 12. This CDR3 spans 16 amino acids. As DNA, the CDR3 is TGTGCCAGCAGCCCTATACTGGCGACAGGGGGATACGAGCAGTACTTC. It yields the protein CASSPILATGGYEQYF.

This CDR3 reads CASSSGHSYEQYF. The CDR3 bases are TGTGCCAGCAGCTCAGGTCACTCCTACGAGCAGTACTTC. The V and J genes are TRBV11-2 and TRBJ2-7, with D uncertain. The CDR3 runs to 13 residues. Trimming removed 4 bases from V and 0 bases from J, with 7 bases in between. Germline V gives CDR1 SGHAT, CDR2 FQNNGV.

The chain uses TRBV30 and TRBJ2-1; tentatively, D is TRBD1 (5 bases). V was trimmed by 3 bases and J by 4 bases, leaving 7 bases between them. CDR1 GTSNPN and CDR2 SVGIG come from the germline V gene (reference sequence). The CDR3 consists of 12 residues. CDR3 sequence reads: CAWRQGYNEQFF. The CDR3 region has the DNA TGTGCCTGGAGGCAGGGTTACAATGAGCAGTTCTTC.

This clone occurred a few times. The rearrangement links TRBV7-8 to TRBJ2-2; D possibly corresponds to TRBD2 (6 bases). CDR1 is SGHVS, CDR2 FQNEAQ, per germline. CDR3 length: 19 residues. The germline V and J ends were trimmed by 1 base and 5 bases, with 23 bases remaining between them. The CDR3 is CASSLDGGAWVSGTGELFF. The CDR3, as DNA: TGTGCCAGCAGCTTAGACGGAGGGGCATGGGTTAGTGGGACCGGGGAGCTGTTTTTT.

This chain uses TRBV2 with TRBJ2-7, with a weak D call TRBD1 (5 bases). The V end lost 3 bases, the J end lost 1 base, and 13 bases lay between the germline ends. CDR3 length: 15 residues. Germline lookup yields CDR1 SNHLY and CDR2 FYNNEI. The CDR3 loop reads CASSDYLQASYEQYF. In nucleotides, the CDR3 is TGTGCCAGCAGTGACTACCTACAGGCTTCCTACGAGCAGTACTTC. Using reference TRBV2 and TRBJ2-7 for the parts outside the CDR3, the full variable domain is EPEVTQTPSHQVTQMGQEVILRCVPISNHLYFYWYRQILGQKVEFLVSFYNNEISEKSEIFDDQFSVERPDGSNFTLKIRSTKLEDSAMYFCASSDYLQASYEQYFGPGTRLTVT.

The V call is TRBV29-1, the J call TRBJ1-1; D uncertain. Germline CDR1 and CDR2: SQVTM and ANQGSEA. Between the trimmed V and J ends, which lost 6 bases and 0 bases, there was a span of 14 bases. This CDR3 is built from 14 residues. CDR3 region: CSVPQVDLNTEAFF. CDR3 in DNA: TGCAGCGTGCCTCAGGTCGACCTGAACACTGAAGCTTTCTTT.

This clone was counted only a few times. One end of the junction fails to match germline, which may point to a read error. The chain couples TRBV2 to TRBJ2-5, with 9 bases fitting TRBD1. Germline-derived CDR1 and CDR2 are SNHLY and FYNNEI. CDR3 size: 14 residues. The CDR3, as DNA: TGTGCCAGCAGTGGGGGACAGGGTCAAGGGACCCAGTACTTC. It is translated as CASSGGQGQGTQYF.

This rearrangement joins TRBV5-6 to TRBJ1-3; D gene uncertain. Trimming stripped 7 bases from V and 0 bases from J, with 14 bases between. The V gene's germline CDR1 is SGHDT and CDR2 YYEEEE. CDR3 length: 15 residues. CDR3 DNA: TGTGCCAGCTCCCTGGGAGTACTCTCTGGAAACACCATATATTTT. Translation gives CASSLGVLSGNTIYF.

The rearrangement joins TRBV7-3 to TRBJ2-1; 9 nucleotides align to TRBD1. There are 15 residues in the CDR3. Germline CDR1 is SGHTA and CDR2 is FQGTGA. J lost 1 base, V lost 5 bases, and 3 bases had no gene match. CDR3 residues: CASSLDRGSYNEQFF. The CDR3 DNA follows: TGTGCCAGCAGCCTCGACAGGGGGTCCTACAATGAGCAGTTCTTC.

V usage is TRBV5-6 and J usage is TRBJ1-5, with 9 nucleotides matching TRBD1. V gave up 0 bases and J gave up 5 bases; unmatched junction bases: 0. CDR1 SGHDT and CDR2 YYEEEE come from the germline V gene. The CDR3 runs 14 residues. The CDR3 here is CASSLGQGDQPQHF. CDR3 nucleotides: TGTGCCAGCAGCTTGGGACAGGGGGATCAGCCCCAGCATTTT.

This chain uses TRBV2 with TRBJ2-1, with TRBD1 matching 10 bases. CDR1 and CDR2 from the germline V gene are SNHLY and FYNNEI. Trimming at V came to 7 bases and at J to 6 bases, leaving 9 bases not matched to a gene. The CDR3 loop spans 15 amino acids. The CDR3 DNA is TGTGCCAGCACCCGAGGGGGGACAGGGGTCAATGAGCAGTTCTTC. The encoded protein is CASTRGGTGVNEQFF.

This clone came up a few times. The chain joins TRBV18 to TRBJ1-6; weak D call: TRBD1 (5 bases). The CDR3 is made up of 15 amino acids. V gave up 8 bases and J gave up 7 bases, with 18 bases separating them. The germline V gene encodes CDR1 KGHSH and CDR2 LQKENI. CDR3 region: CASTDGGRWNSPLHF. The CDR3 DNA follows: TGTGCCAGCACCGACGGGGGGAGGTGGAATTCACCCCTCCACTTT.

CDR3 in DNA: TGTGCCAGCAGTGACGGGGCAGATACGCAGTATTTT. It yields the protein CASSDGADTQYF. The genes are TRBV6-1 and TRBJ2-3; possible D gene TRBD2, 5 bases. Trimming took 3 bases from V and 4 from J, leaving 5 bases between them. The CDR3 sequence is 12 residues long. The V gene's germline CDR1 is MNHNS and CDR2 SASEGT.

CDR3 sequence (DNA): TGTGCCAGCAGCCAGAAGAAGGGGTGGGAGACCCAGTACTTC. Protein: CASSQKKGWETQYF. V and J are TRBV7-2 and TRBJ2-5; possible D gene TRBD1, 5 bases. The CDR3 loop spans 14 amino acids. V was shortened by 5 bases and J by 5 bases, with 15 bases between the two germline ends. Germline lookup yields CDR1 SGHTA and CDR2 FQGNSA.

V is TRBV7-6 and J is TRBJ1-1; no clear D. Germline V lookup: CDR1 SGHVS, CDR2 FNYEAQ. This CDR3 has 13 residues. Trimming cost V 0 bases and J 4 bases, with 6 bases left between them. The CDR3 DNA reads as TGTGCCAGCAGCTTAGCGGAGACCACTGAAGCTTTCTTT. It yields the protein CASSLAETTEAFF.